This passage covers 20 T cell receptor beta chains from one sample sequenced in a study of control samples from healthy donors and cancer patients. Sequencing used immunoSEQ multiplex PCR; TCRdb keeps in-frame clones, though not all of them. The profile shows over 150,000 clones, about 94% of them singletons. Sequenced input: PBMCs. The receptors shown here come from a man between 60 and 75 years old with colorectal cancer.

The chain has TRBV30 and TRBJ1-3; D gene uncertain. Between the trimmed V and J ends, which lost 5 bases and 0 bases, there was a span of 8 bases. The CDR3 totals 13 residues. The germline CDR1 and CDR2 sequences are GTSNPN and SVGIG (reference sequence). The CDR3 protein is CAWVDGSGNTIYF. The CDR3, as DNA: TGTGCCTGGGTGGACGGCTCTGGAAACACCATATATTTT.

The CDR3 loop is CAWSVHTEAFF. In nucleotides, the CDR3 is TGTGCCTGGAGCGTACACACTGAAGCTTTCTTT. The chain has TRBV30 and TRBJ1-1; D gene ambiguous. The CDR3 loop spans 11 amino acids. Trimming left V 3 bases short and J 3 bases short, with 5 bases between. Germline CDR1 is GTSNPN and CDR2 is SVGIG (reference sequence).

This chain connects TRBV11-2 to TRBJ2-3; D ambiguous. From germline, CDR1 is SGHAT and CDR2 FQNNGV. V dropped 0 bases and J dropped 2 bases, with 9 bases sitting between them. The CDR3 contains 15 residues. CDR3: CASSLERHPTDTQYF. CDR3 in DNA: TGTGCCAGCAGCTTAGAACGTCATCCCACAGATACGCAGTATTTT.

The CDR3 DNA reads as TGTGCCAGTAGTATAGTGGGGGACAGAGCCAAAAACATTCAGTACTTC. This gives the protein CASSIVGDRAKNIQYF. The chain has TRBV19 and TRBJ2-4; 7 positions agree with TRBD1. This CDR3 contains 16 residues. From germline, CDR1 is LNHDA and CDR2 SQIVND (reference sequence). After removal of 1 base from V and 0 bases from J, the junction contained 3 bases not matched to a gene.

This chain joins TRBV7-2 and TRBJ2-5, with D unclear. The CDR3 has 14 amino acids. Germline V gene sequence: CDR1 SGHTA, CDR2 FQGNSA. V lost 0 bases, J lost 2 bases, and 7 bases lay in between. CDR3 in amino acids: CASSLAVAQETQYF. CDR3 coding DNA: TGTGCCAGCAGCTTAGCGGTAGCTCAAGAGACCCAGTACTTC.

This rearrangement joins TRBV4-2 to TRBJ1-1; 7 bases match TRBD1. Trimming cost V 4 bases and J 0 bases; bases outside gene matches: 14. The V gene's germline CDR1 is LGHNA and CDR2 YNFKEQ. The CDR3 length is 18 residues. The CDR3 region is CASSPMPGQPNMNTEAFF. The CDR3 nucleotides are TGTGCCAGCAGCCCCATGCCGGGACAGCCTAATATGAACACTGAAGCTTTCTTT.

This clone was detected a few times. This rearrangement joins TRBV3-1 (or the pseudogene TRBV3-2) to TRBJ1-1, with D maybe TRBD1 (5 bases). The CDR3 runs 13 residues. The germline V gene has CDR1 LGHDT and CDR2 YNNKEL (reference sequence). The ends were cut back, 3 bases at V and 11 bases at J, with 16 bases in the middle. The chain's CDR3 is CASSQDAGTGAFF. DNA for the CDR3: TGTGCCAGCAGCCAGGACGCAGGGACGGGGGCTTTCTTT.

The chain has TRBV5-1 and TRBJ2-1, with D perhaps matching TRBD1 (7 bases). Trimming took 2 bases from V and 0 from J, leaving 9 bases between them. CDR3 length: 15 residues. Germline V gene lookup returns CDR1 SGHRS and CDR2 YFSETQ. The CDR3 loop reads CASSFRGVSYNEQFF. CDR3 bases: TGCGCCAGCAGCTTCAGGGGGGTCTCCTACAATGAGCAGTTCTTC.

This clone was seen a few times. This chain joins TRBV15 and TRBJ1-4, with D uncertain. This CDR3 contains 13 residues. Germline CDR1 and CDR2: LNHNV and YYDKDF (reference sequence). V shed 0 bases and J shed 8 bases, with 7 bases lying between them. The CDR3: CATSREGWEKLFF. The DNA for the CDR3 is TGTGCCACCAGCAGAGAGGGATGGGAAAAACTGTTTTTT. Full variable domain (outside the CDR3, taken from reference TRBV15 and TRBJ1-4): DAMVIQNPRYQVTQFGKPVTLSCSQTLNHNVMYWYQQKSSQAPKLLFHYYDKDFNNEADTPDNFQSRRPNTSFCFLDIRSPGLGDTAMYLCATSREGWEKLFFGSGTQLSVL.

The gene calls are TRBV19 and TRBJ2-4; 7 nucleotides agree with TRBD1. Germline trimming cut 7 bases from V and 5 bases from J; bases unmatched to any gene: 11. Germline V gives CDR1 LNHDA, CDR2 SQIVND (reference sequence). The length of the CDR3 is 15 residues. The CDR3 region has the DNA TGTGCCAGTACCCCGGGACAGTACCTCGAAAACATTCAGTACTTC. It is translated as CASTPGQYLENIQYF. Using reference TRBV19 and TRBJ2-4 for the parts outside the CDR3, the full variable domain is DGGITQSPKYLFRKEGQNVTLSCEQNLNHDAMYWYRQDPGQGLRLIYYSQIVNDFQKGDIAEGYSVSREKKESFPLTVTSAQKNPTAFYLCASTPGQYLENIQYFGAGTRLSVL.

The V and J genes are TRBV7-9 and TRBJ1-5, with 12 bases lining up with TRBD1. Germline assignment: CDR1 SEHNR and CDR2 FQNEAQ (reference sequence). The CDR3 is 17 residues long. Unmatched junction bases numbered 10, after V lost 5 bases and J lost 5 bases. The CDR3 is CASSPEGTGGAYQPQHF. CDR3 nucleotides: TGTGCCAGCAGCCCAGAAGGGACAGGGGGCGCTTATCAGCCCCAGCATTTT.

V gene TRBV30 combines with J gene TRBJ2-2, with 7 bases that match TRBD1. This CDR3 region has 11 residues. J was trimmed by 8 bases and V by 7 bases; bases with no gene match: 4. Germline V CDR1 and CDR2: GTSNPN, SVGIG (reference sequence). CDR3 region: CASDRVGELFF. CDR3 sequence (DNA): TGTGCCTCAGACAGGGTTGGGGAGCTGTTTTTT.

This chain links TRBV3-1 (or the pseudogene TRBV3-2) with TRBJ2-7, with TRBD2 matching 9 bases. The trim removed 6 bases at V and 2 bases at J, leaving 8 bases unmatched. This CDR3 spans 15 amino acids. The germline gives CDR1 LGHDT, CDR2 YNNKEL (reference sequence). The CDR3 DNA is TGTGCCAGCAGTTCCTCAGCGGGGGGACCCTACGAGCAGTACTTC. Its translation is CASSSSAGGPYEQYF.

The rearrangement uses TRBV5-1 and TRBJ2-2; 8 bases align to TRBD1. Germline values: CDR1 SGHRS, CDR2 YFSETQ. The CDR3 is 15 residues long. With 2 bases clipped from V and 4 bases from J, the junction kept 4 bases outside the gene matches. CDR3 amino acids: CASSFTTGVTGELFF. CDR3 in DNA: TGCGCCAGCAGCTTTACGACAGGGGTCACCGGGGAGCTGTTTTTT.

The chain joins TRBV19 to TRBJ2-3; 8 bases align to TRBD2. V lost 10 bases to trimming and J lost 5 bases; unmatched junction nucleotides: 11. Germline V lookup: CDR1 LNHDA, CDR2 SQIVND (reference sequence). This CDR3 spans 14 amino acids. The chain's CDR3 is CATSRGGLVDTQYF. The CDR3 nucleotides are TGTGCCACCTCCCGCGGGGGGTTGGTAGATACGCAGTATTTT. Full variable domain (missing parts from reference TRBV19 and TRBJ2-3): DGGITQSPKYLFRKEGQNVTLSCEQNLNHDAMYWYRQDPGQGLRLIYYSQIVNDFQKGDIAEGYSVSREKKESFPLTVTSAQKNPTAFYLCATSRGGLVDTQYFGPGTRLTVL.

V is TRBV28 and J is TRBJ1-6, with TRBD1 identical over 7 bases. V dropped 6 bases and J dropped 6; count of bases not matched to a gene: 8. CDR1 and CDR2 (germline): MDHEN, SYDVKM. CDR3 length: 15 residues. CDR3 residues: CASRPEGAPNSPLHF. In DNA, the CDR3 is TGTGCCAGCAGGCCCGAGGGGGCCCCTAATTCACCCCTCCACTTT.

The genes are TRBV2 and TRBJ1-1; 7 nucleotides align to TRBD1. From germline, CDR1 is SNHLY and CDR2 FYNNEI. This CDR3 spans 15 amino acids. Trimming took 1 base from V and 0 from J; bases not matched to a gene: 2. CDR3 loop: CASSEGGQLNTEAFF. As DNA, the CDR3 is TGTGCCAGCAGTGAAGGGGGACAGTTGAACACTGAAGCTTTCTTT.

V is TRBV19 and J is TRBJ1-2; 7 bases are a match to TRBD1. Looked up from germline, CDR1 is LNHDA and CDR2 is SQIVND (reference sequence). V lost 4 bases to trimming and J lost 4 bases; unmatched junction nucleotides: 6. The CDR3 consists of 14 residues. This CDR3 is CASSKGGNPYGYTF. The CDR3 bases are TGTGCCAGTAGTAAAGGGGGCAACCCCTATGGCTACACCTTC. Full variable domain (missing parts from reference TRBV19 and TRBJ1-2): DGGITQSPKYLFRKEGQNVTLSCEQNLNHDAMYWYRQDPGQGLRLIYYSQIVNDFQKGDIAEGYSVSREKKESFPLTVTSAQKNPTAFYLCASSKGGNPYGYTFGSGTRLTVV.

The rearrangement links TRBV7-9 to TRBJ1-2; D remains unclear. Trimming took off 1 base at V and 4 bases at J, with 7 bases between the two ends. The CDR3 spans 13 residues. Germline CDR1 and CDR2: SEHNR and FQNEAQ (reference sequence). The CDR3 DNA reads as TGTGCCAGCAGCTTAGGGAGTACCTATGGCTACACCTTC. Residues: CASSLGSTYGYTF.

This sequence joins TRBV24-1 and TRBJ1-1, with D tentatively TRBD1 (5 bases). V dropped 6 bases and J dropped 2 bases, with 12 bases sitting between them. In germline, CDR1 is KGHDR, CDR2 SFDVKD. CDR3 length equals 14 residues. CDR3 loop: CATSSQGGNTEAFF. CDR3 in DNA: TGTGCCACCAGTTCGCAGGGAGGTAACACTGAAGCTTTCTTT.